These 18 T cell receptor beta chains were sequenced from one sample in a study of T cell responses to AZD1222 COVID-19 vaccine. TCRdb keeps only in-frame clones here, not all; method: immunoSEQ multiplex PCR. The table lists around 140,000 clones, about nine tenths of them singletons. Sequencing used peripheral blood, obtained 28 days after the second AZD1222 dose. The receptors come from an adult who received the AZD1222 COVID-19 vaccine.

The CDR3 DNA is TGTGCCTGGAGTGACCGACAGGGCGCGCGGTCTGGCTACACCTTC. Its protein product is CAWSDRQGARSGYTF. This rearrangement joins TRBV30 to TRBJ1-2; TRBD1 agrees at 7 bases. The germline gives CDR1 GTSNPN, CDR2 SVGIG (reference sequence). With V trimmed by 1 base and J by 7 bases, 12 bases remained unmatched. The CDR3 extends over 15 amino acids.

The rearrangement uses TRBV19 and TRBJ1-4; a weak D match, TRBD1 (5 bases). The CDR3 is made up of 16 amino acids. Germline loops: CDR1 LNHDA, CDR2 SQIVND (reference sequence). The V gene lost 5 bases and the J gene lost 6 bases, with 19 bases spanning the gap. DNA for the CDR3: TGTGCCAGTAGTGCCCGCGGGGGGACGGGCGATGAAAAACTGTTTTTT. This encodes CASSARGGTGDEKLFF. Full variable domain (outside the CDR3, taken from reference TRBV19 and TRBJ1-4): DGGITQSPKYLFRKEGQNVTLSCEQNLNHDAMYWYRQDPGQGLRLIYYSQIVNDFQKGDIAEGYSVSREKKESFPLTVTSAQKNPTAFYLCASSARGGTGDEKLFFGSGTQLSVL.

The CDR3 bases are TGTGCCAGCACCGTTGGATCCGAAAAACTGTTTTTT. Its translation is CASTVGSEKLFF. V is TRBV5-6 and J is TRBJ1-4, with D unresolved. Germline CDR1 is SGHDT and CDR2 is YYEEEE. V lost 6 bases and J 8 bases, leaving 11 bases between the germline ends. This CDR3 spans 12 amino acids. Supplemented by reference TRBV5-6 and TRBJ1-4, the full variable domain reads DAGVTQSPTHLIKTRGQQVTLRCSPKSGHDTVSWYQQALGQGPQFIFQYYEEEERQRGNFPDRFSGHQFPNYSSELNVNALLLGDSALYLCASTVGSEKLFFGSGTQLSVL.

This clone appeared a single time. The rearrangement uses TRBV28 and TRBJ2-4; D may be TRBD1 (6 bases). CDR3 length: 14 residues. Germline CDR1 is MDHEN and CDR2 is SYDVKM. V lost 6 bases and J 2 bases, leaving 11 bases between the germline ends. CDR3 in DNA: TGTGCCAGCAGGCCCCAGGGGACCAAAAACATTCAGTACTTC. Translating gives CASRPQGTKNIQYF.

This chain links TRBV11-2 with TRBJ2-5; possibly TRBD2 for D (6 bases). This CDR3 spans 14 amino acids. Trimming left V 2 bases short and J 7 bases short, with 14 bases between. Germline V lookup: CDR1 SGHAT, CDR2 FQNNGV. DNA of the CDR3: TGTGCCAGCAGCTTATCCCGGGGAGGCGGGACCCAGTACTTC. This sequence encodes CASSLSRGGGTQYF.

V is TRBV5-6 and J is TRBJ2-1; D is ambiguous. CDR1 is SGHDT, CDR2 YYEEEE, per germline. CDR3 length: 11 residues. V was shortened by 2 bases and J by 3 bases, with 0 bases between the two germline ends. The CDR3 DNA is TGTGCCAGCAGCTTCTACAATGAGCAGTTCTTC. Translated, it gives CASSFYNEQFF.

Only one count was recorded for this clone. The gene calls are TRBV12-3 or TRBV12-4 and TRBJ1-2; D remains ambiguous. The CDR3 consists of 12 residues. Trimming stripped 6 bases from V and 4 bases from J, with 9 bases between. In nucleotides, the CDR3 is TGTGCCAGCAGCCGCGTCTCCTATGGCTACACCTTC. Its translation: CASSRVSYGYTF.

The chain carries TRBV6-5 and TRBJ1-5; 9 bases map to TRBD1. The V gene's germline CDR1 is MNHEY and CDR2 SVGAGI. V lost 6 bases to trimming and J lost 0 bases; unmatched junction nucleotides: 3. This CDR3 is 15 amino acids long. The CDR3 here is CASRTGGLSNQPQHF. The CDR3 DNA sequence: TGTGCCAGCAGAACAGGGGGCCTTAGCAATCAGCCCCAGCATTTT.

This clone was detected a few times. V usage is TRBV15 and J usage is TRBJ2-1; TRBD2 might be the D (6 bases). The germline V gene encodes CDR1 LNHNV and CDR2 YYDKDF (reference sequence). The CDR3 is 16 amino acids. Trimming took 3 bases from V and 8 from J, leaving 20 bases between them. CDR3 amino acids: CATSRGLTIGGDEQFF. The CDR3 bases are TGTGCCACCAGCAGGGGACTCACTATAGGAGGGGATGAGCAGTTCTTC.

This chain joins TRBV28 and TRBJ1-2; TRBD1 matches at 8 bases. The CDR3 has 15 residues. CDR1 MDHEN and CDR2 SYDVKM come from the germline V gene. The ends lost 3 bases at V and 8 bases at J; junction bases unmatched: 11. The CDR3: CASSFFPGQGLGYTF. The CDR3 coding sequence is TGTGCCAGCAGTTTTTTCCCAGGACAGGGTTTGGGCTACACCTTC.

The V gene is TRBV30, the J gene TRBJ1-5, with unresolved D. The CDR3 has 16 residues. Germline V gene lookup returns CDR1 GTSNPN and CDR2 SVGIG (reference sequence). V lost 2 bases and J lost 0, with 14 bases in between. In nucleotides, the CDR3 is TGTGCCTGGAGTTTCGCGGGCATTTATAGCAATCAGCCCCAGCATTTT. This encodes CAWSFAGIYSNQPQHF.

This chain links TRBV5-4 with TRBJ1-2, with a weak D call TRBD1 (6 bases). The length of the CDR3 is 16 residues. Germline loops: CDR1 SGHNT, CDR2 YYREEE (reference sequence). V was trimmed by 3 bases and J by 1 base, leaving 16 bases between them. The CDR3 sequence is CASSSPTGTNNYGYTF. The CDR3 DNA follows: TGTGCCAGCAGCTCACCTACCGGGACAAATAACTATGGCTACACCTTC.

The chain couples TRBV18 to TRBJ2-2; TRBD1 is a possible D gene (5 bases). The V gene lost 4 bases and the J gene lost 0 bases, with 12 bases spanning the gap. Per germline, CDR1 KGHSH and CDR2 LQKENI. CDR3 length equals 16 residues. The CDR3 region is CASSLDSIANTGELFF. The DNA for the CDR3 is TGTGCCAGCTCACTCGACAGTATCGCGAACACCGGGGAGCTGTTTTTT.

This chain links TRBV10-3 with TRBJ1-2; 7 positions match TRBD1. Germline CDR1 and CDR2: ENHRY and SYGVKD. The CDR3 runs 15 residues. V was clipped by 7 bases and J by 0 bases; unmatched bases: 8. CDR3 sequence (DNA): TGTGCCATCAAGGTGAACAGGGGCCCTAACTATGGCTACACCTTC. Residues: CAIKVNRGPNYGYTF.

The rearrangement joins TRBV5-1 to TRBJ1-2; 9 nucleotides line up with TRBD1. The CDR3 length is 15 residues. Germline V gene sequence: CDR1 SGHRS, CDR2 YFSETQ. After removal of 0 bases from V and 8 bases from J, the junction contained 8 bases not matched to a gene. CDR3 loop: CASSLGKDRGEGYTF. The CDR3 bases are TGCGCCAGCAGCTTGGGGAAGGACAGGGGTGAAGGCTACACCTTC.

This clone was seen more than once but under ten times. The gene calls are TRBV6-1 and TRBJ1-2; D may be TRBD1 (6 bases). The V and J ends lost 3 bases and 4 bases respectively, with 18 bases between them. This CDR3 spans 16 amino acids. Looked up from germline, CDR1 is MNHNS and CDR2 is SASEGT. The CDR3 here is CASSDHNRDKTYGYTF. CDR3 DNA: TGTGCCAGCAGTGATCATAACCGGGACAAAACCTATGGCTACACCTTC.

This clone was counted a single time. This chain joins TRBV2 and TRBJ1-5; D is perhaps TRBD1 (6 bases). The CDR3 sequence is 15 residues long. V gave up 6 bases and J gave up 0 bases, with 12 bases separating them. Germline assignment: CDR1 SNHLY and CDR2 FYNNEI. The DNA of the CDR3 is TGTGCCAGCAGAACAGGGACCTATAGCAATCAGCCCCAGCATTTT. Protein sequence: CASRTGTYSNQPQHF.

The rearrangement joins TRBV7-9 to TRBJ2-7; D tentatively reads TRBD1 or TRBD2 (6 bases each). The length of the CDR3 is 15 residues. V gave up 3 bases and J gave up 4 bases, with 16 bases separating them. CDR1 and CDR2 (germline): SEHNR, FQNEAQ (reference sequence). Here the CDR3 reads CASSFGRGGGYEQYF. CDR3 nucleotides: TGTGCCAGCAGCTTTGGCAGGGGAGGTGGTTACGAGCAGTACTTC.